Following are 10 T cell receptor beta chains from one sample sequenced in a study of blood T cell repertoires in COVID-19. Sequenced by immunoSEQ multiplex PCR; TCRdb stores in-frame clones only, minus some. Among fewer than 60,000 clones listed, roughly 87% were seen once. The specimen sequenced was peripheral blood. The receptors were sampled from a human donor with acute or convalescent COVID-19. The donor label of this sample is uncertain.

This rearrangement joins TRBV19 to TRBJ2-5; D gene ambiguous. This CDR3 region has 16 residues. The V and J ends lost 6 bases and 4 bases respectively, with 21 bases between them. The germline V gene encodes CDR1 LNHDA and CDR2 SQIVND (reference sequence). The CDR3 is CASSPTELDIGETQYF. CDR3 sequence (DNA): TGTGCCAGTAGCCCTACCGAGCTTGATATCGGAGAGACCCAGTACTTC.

This clone is a singleton in its sample. V and J are TRBV5-4 and TRBJ2-1; TRBD1 agrees at 8 bases. V trimming: 3 bases; J trimming: 8 bases; junction bases outside the gene matches: 4. The CDR3 extends over 13 amino acids. Germline CDR1 reads SGHNT; CDR2 reads YYREEE (reference sequence). This chain's CDR3 is CASSSQGAHEQFF. CDR3 bases: TGTGCCAGCAGCTCGCAGGGGGCGCATGAGCAGTTCTTC.

The chain links TRBV7-9 to TRBJ2-1; tentatively, D is TRBD2 (5 bases). Germline CDR1 reads SEHNR; CDR2 reads FQNEAQ (reference sequence). The length of the CDR3 is 16 residues. Trimming shortened V by 6 bases and J by 3 bases, and 18 bases separated the two germline ends. The CDR3 spells CASSRMGSSFYNEQFF. In DNA, the CDR3 is TGTGCCAGCAGTCGGATGGGGTCTAGCTTCTACAATGAGCAGTTCTTC. The full variable domain, completed using reference TRBV7-9 and TRBJ2-1, is DTGVSQNPRHKITKRGQNVTFRCDPISEHNRLYWYRQTLGQGPEFLTYFQNEAQLEKSRLLSDRFSAERPKGSFSTLEIQRTEQGDSAMYLCASSRMGSSFYNEQFFGPGTRLTVL.

The V call is TRBV5-1, the J call TRBJ1-4; 7 bases align to TRBD1. Germline loops: CDR1 SGHRS, CDR2 YFSETQ. The CDR3 runs 13 residues. The V segment lost 3 bases and the J segment 6 bases; nucleotides outside the gene matches: 2. The CDR3 region is CASSYDRDEKLFF. The CDR3 nucleotides are TGCGCCAGCAGCTACGACAGGGATGAAAAACTGTTTTTT.

The chain couples TRBV11-2 to TRBJ2-5; 8 bases agree with TRBD1. V lost 5 bases to trimming and J lost 4 bases; unmatched junction nucleotides: 15. This CDR3 is 17 amino acids long. CDR1 is SGHAT and CDR2 is FQNNGV in the germline V gene. DNA for the CDR3: TGTGCCAGCAGCCCCCATGGAGGACAGGGAAGAGGAGAGACCCAGTACTTC. As protein: CASSPHGGQGRGETQYF.

V gene TRBV10-2 combines with J gene TRBJ2-5; 9 nucleotides match TRBD2. Germline CDR1 reads WSHSY; CDR2 reads SAAADI. The CDR3 has 14 residues. V lost 2 bases, J lost 5 bases, and 3 bases stayed unmatched. CDR3 sequence (DNA): TGCGCCAGCAGTGAGGGACTAGCGACGGAGACCCAGTACTTC. It specifies CASSEGLATETQYF.

The gene calls are TRBV5-1 and TRBJ1-6; a weak D match, TRBD1 (5 bases). CDR3 length equals 15 residues. CDR1 and CDR2 (germline): SGHRS, YFSETQ. V lost 0 bases, J lost 7 bases, and 11 bases lay in between. CDR3 DNA: TGCGCCAGCAGCTTGGGTCAGGGAGGCAATTCACCCCTCCACTTT. Its translation: CASSLGQGGNSPLHF.

The rearrangement joins TRBV28 to TRBJ1-3; a possible D gene is TRBD1 (6 bases). The germline V gene has CDR1 MDHEN and CDR2 SYDVKM. With 6 bases removed from V and 0 bases from J, the gap between germline ends came to 12 bases. This CDR3 comprises 15 residues. CDR3 sequence: CASSRWTASGNTIYF. CDR3 DNA sequence: TGTGCCAGCAGCCGGTGGACAGCCTCTGGAAACACCATATATTTT.

The chain uses TRBV27 and TRBJ2-5; D not certain. Germline V gives CDR1 MNHEY, CDR2 SMNVEV (reference sequence). CDR3 length: 11 amino acids. Trimming stripped 4 bases from V and 5 bases from J, with 5 bases between. The CDR3 spells CASSSGETQYF. Written as DNA, the CDR3 is TGTGCCAGCAGTTCCGGGGAGACCCAGTACTTC.

The genes are TRBV29-1 and TRBJ2-2, with D hard to call. With 3 bases removed from V and 3 bases from J, the gap between germline ends came to 2 bases. Germline V lookup: CDR1 SQVTM, CDR2 ANQGSEA. This CDR3 spans 11 amino acids. The CDR3 DNA is TGCAGCGTTGACGACACCGGGGAGCTGTTTTTT. Translating gives CSVDDTGELFF.